This TCR beta chain is from a study of blood T cell repertoires in COVID-19. The wider study: Spain, Italy and the United States supplied samples that represented acute and convalescent COVID-19.

The V gene lost 0 bases and the J gene lost 4 bases, with 6 bases spanning the gap. Germline V gene data show CDR1 as MNHEY and CDR2 as SVGEGT. CDR3 size: 13 residues. Profiled with immunoSEQ multiplex PCR; TCRdb holds only in-frame clones, not every one. Among 250,000 to 350,000 clones listed, 88% were seen once. The sequenced sample consisted of peripheral blood. This clonotype originated in a man between 18 and 35 years old with active or convalescent COVID-19. V gene TRBV6-2 or TRBV6-3 combines with J gene TRBJ1-2; D perhaps matches TRBD1 (6 bases). The CDR3: CASSYSDSYGYTF. DNA for the CDR3: TGTGCCAGCAGTTACTCGGACAGCTATGGCTACACCTTC.